These 8 T cell receptor beta chains were all obtained from the same sample, sequenced in a study of OX40 agonist ivuxolimab in advanced cancers. Only in-frame clones appear in the TCRdb table, and some are missing; sequencing was by immunoSEQ multiplex PCR. This repertoire shows fewer than 80,000 clones, approximately 80% found once; its top ten account for about 1%. The sequenced sample was CD4+ or CD8+ T cells sorted from blood, obtained in a trial of the OX40 agonist ivuxolimab. These receptors were taken from an adult with an advanced solid tumor such as melanoma, head and neck, liver or kidney cancer.

This clone appeared a single time. J is TRBJ1-4 and V is TRBV19, with D perhaps matching TRBD1 (5 bases). The CDR3 is made up of 15 amino acids. The V and J ends lost 6 bases and 5 bases respectively, with 16 bases between them. The V gene's germline CDR1 is LNHDA and CDR2 SQIVND (reference sequence). The CDR3 loop reads CASSRDGSSNEKLFF. In DNA, the CDR3 is TGTGCCAGTAGCCGGGACGGATCCAGCAATGAAAAACTGTTTTTT.

The chain recombines TRBV5-4 with TRBJ2-2, with a weak D call TRBD1 (6 bases). Trimming pared 0 bases from V and 2 bases from J, leaving 11 bases between. CDR1 is SGHNT, CDR2 YYREEE, per germline (reference sequence). This CDR3 is 16 amino acids long. CDR3 sequence (DNA): TGTGCCAGCAGCTTGGCCCTACAGGGTAACACCGGGGAGCTGTTTTTT. It specifies CASSLALQGNTGELFF.

The chain uses TRBV19 and TRBJ1-1, with D possibly TRBD1 on 6 matching bases. The CDR3 spans 15 residues. V was pared by 2 bases and J by 1 base, with 11 bases between. Germline-derived CDR1 and CDR2 are LNHDA and SQIVND (reference sequence). CDR3 sequence reads: CASSIWEGGNTEAFF. The CDR3 bases are TGTGCCAGTAGTATATGGGAGGGGGGGAACACTGAAGCTTTCTTT.

This CDR3 reads CASSLPPAGTEAFF. The CDR3 DNA is TGTGCCAGTAGTCTCCCCCCCGCGGGTACTGAAGCTTTCTTT. The chain links TRBV19 to TRBJ1-1; no clear D gene. Germline V gene sequence: CDR1 LNHDA, CDR2 SQIVND (reference sequence). V lost 5 bases and J lost 5, with 15 bases in between. The CDR3 consists of 14 residues.

The chain carries TRBV11-2 and TRBJ2-3; the D call may be TRBD1 or TRBD2 (6 bases each). V lost 1 base and J lost 6, with 14 bases in between. The CDR3 loop spans 15 amino acids. Germline CDR1 reads SGHAT; CDR2 reads FQNNGV. In DNA, the CDR3 is TGTGCCAGCAGCTTAGTTTTGGGGGGCGCGGATACGCAGTATTTT. Protein: CASSLVLGGADTQYF.

This clone was observed a single time. This chain uses TRBV13 with TRBJ1-4; 7 positions match TRBD1. The CDR3 runs 14 residues. Germline V lookup: CDR1 PRHDT, CDR2 FYEKMQ (reference sequence). V shed 3 bases and J 8 bases; nucleotides not matched to a gene: 6. Written as DNA, the CDR3 is TGTGCCAGCAGCTTGCGACAGGGAGGAGAAAAACTGTTTTTT. As protein: CASSLRQGGEKLFF.

Concerning this clone: The sample contains more than one DNA sequence encoding this CDR3. The chain uses TRBV6-5 and TRBJ2-7, with TRBD1 identical over 9 bases. This CDR3 has 14 amino acids. Germline CDR1 MNHEY, CDR2 SVGAGI. The V segment lost 5 bases and the J segment 3 bases; nucleotides outside the gene matches: 5. CDR3 nucleotide sequence: TGTGCCAGCAGTCTGGACAGGGGCGGCTACGAGCAGTACTTC. Amino acids: CASSLDRGGYEQYF.

This chain joins TRBV7-9 and TRBJ1-5; 11 nucleotides match TRBD1. This CDR3 is 16 amino acids long. The trim removed 5 bases at V and 4 bases at J, leaving 7 bases unmatched. Germline loops: CDR1 SEHNR, CDR2 FQNEAQ (reference sequence). The CDR3 DNA is TGTGCCAGCAGCCAAAGGACAGGGGGCTATAATCAGCCCCAGCATTTT. Its translation is CASSQRTGGYNQPQHF.